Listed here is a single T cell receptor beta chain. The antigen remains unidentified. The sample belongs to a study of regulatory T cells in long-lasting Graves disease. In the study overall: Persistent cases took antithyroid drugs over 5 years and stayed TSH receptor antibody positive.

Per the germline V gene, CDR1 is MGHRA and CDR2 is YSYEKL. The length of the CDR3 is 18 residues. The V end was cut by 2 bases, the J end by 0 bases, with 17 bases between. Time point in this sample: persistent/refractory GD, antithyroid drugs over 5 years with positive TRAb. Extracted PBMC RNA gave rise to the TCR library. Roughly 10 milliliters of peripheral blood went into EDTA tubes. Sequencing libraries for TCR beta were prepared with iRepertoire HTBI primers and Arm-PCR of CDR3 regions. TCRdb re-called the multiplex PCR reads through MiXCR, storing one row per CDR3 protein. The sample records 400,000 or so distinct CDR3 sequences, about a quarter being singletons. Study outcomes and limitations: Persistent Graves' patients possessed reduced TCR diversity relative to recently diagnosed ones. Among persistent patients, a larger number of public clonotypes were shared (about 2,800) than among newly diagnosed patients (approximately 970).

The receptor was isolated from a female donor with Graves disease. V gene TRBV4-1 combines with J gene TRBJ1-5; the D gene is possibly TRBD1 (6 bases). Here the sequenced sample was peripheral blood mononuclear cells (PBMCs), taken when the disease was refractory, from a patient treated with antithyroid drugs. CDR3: CASSQTPPGQYSNQPQHF. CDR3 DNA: TGCGCCAGCAGCCAAACTCCCCCCGGACAGTATAGCAATCAGCCCCAGCATTTT.